Sequencing of this T cell receptor (beta chain) was carried out in a study of T cell responses to AZD1222 COVID-19 vaccine. Study findings and constraints: There were vaccine-associated CD4 TCRs across spike, dominant at 160-218 and 743-854. Donors were largely white British and mainly female; clonal diversity was possibly underestimated. Repertoires were obtained solely post-peak T cell response.

The repertoire was sequenced with immunoSEQ multiplex PCR; TCRdb's copy has only in-frame clones and lacks some. The sample includes roughly 100,000 clones, around 90% seen only once; the top ten take 20% to 25%. With regard to this clone: What it recognizes is unknown.

V was clipped by 0 bases and J by 2 bases, with 13 bases between them. The CDR3 runs 16 residues. Germline V gene sequence: CDR1 GTSNPN, CDR2 SVGIG (reference sequence). This sequence was found in an adult in good health. The source material was peripheral blood, sampled on day 0 of AZD1222 vaccination. This chain connects TRBV30 to TRBJ2-2, with a possible D match to TRBD2 (5 bases). CDR3 bases: TGTGCCTGGAGTGTATCGGGCGGGCCCAACACCGGGGAGCTGTTTTTT. Its translation: CAWSVSGGPNTGELFF.